This T cell receptor (beta chain) was sequenced during a study of blood T cell repertoires in COVID-19. Study background: The samples span acute and convalescent COVID-19 from the United States, Italy and Spain. Sources were T cells, B-cell-depleted T cells, or PBMCs; the material itself was cDNA or gDNA.

In the study's own analysis: Amplification of reference gene primers provided the estimated nucleated cell counts. Only in-frame clones appear in the TCRdb table, and some are missing; sequencing was by immunoSEQ multiplex PCR. V, J and clone size derive from that table, while D and trimming were established from the DNA sequence. The repertoire holds 130,000 to 150,000 clones, with 88% as singletons. The study drew participants aged about 18 to 89 years from some 24 US areas. Sample: PBMCs or T cells enriched from blood (not recorded which). The TCR was taken from a woman aged 25 to 45 with acute COVID-19.

This CDR3 reads CASSAEGQMNSPLHF. The CDR3 region has the DNA TGTGCCAGCAGCGCGGAAGGACAGATGAATTCACCCCTCCACTTT. The V gene is TRBV5-4, the J gene TRBJ1-6, with D possibly matching TRBD1 (6 bases). Trimming pared 4 bases from V and 7 bases from J, leaving 15 bases between. The CDR3 extends over 15 amino acids. In germline, CDR1 is SGHNT, CDR2 YYREEE (reference sequence).